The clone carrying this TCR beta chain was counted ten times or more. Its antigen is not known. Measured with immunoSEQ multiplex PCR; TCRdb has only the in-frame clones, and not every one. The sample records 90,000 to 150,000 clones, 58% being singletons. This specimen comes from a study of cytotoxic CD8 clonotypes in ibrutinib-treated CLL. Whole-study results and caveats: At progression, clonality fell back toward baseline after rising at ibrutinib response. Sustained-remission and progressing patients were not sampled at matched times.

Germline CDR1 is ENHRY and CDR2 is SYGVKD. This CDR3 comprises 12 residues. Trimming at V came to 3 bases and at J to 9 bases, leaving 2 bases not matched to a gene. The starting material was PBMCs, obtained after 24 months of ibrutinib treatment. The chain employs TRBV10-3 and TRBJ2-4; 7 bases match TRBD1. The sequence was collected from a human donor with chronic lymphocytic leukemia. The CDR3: CAISDSGGIQYF. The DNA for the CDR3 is TGTGCCATCAGTGATTCAGGGGGCATTCAGTACTTC.